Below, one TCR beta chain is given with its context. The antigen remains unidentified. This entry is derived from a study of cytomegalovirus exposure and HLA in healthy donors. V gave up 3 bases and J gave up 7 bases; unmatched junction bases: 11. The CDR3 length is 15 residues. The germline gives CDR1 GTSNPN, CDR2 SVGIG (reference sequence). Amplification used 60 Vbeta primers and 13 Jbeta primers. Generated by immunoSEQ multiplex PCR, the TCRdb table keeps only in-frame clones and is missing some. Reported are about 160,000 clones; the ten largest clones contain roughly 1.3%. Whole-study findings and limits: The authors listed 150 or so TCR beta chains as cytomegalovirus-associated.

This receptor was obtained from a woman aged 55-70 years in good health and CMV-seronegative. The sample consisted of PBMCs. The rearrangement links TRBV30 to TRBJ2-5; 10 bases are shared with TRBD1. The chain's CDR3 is CAWRPGQGLPRTQYF. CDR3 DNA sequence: TGTGCCTGGAGACCGGGACAGGGGCTCCCAAGGACCCAGTACTTC.